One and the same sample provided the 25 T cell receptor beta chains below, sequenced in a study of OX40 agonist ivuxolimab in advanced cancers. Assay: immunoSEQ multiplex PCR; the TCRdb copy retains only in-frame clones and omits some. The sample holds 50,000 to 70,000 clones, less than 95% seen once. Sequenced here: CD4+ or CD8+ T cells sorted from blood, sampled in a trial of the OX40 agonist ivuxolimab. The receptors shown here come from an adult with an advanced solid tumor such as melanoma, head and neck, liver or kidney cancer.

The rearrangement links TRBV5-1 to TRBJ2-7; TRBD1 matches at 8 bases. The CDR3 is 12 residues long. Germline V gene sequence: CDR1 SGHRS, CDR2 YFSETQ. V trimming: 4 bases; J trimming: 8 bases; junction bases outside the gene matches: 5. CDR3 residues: CASSGQGYKQYF. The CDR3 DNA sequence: TGCGCCAGCAGCGGACAGGGTTACAAGCAGTACTTC. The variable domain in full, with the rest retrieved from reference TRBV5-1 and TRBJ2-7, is KAGVTQTPRYLIKTRGQQVTLSCSPISGHRSVSWYQQTPGQGLQFLFEYFSETQRNKGNFPGRFSGRQFSNSRSEMNVSTLELGDSALYLCASSGQGYKQYFGPGTRLTVT.

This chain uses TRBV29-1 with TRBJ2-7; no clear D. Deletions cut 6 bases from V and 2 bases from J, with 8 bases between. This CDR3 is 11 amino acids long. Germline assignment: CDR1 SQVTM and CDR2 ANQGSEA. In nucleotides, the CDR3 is TGCAGCGTCTCGAATCCCTACGAGCAGTACTTC. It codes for CSVSNPYEQYF.

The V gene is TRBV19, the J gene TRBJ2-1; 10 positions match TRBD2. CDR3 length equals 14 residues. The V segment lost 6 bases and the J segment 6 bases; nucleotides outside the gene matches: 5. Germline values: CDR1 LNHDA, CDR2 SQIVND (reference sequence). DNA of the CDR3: TGTGCCAGTAGGAGGCCTAGCGGGAGCAATGAGCAGTTCTTC. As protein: CASRRPSGSNEQFF.

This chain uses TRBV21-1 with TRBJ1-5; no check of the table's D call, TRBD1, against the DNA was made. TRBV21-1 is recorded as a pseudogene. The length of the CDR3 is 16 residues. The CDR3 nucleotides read TGTGCCAACCCGCCTGGGGACAGGGCAGGATATCAGCCCCAGCATTTT. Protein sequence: CANPPGDRAGYQPQHF.

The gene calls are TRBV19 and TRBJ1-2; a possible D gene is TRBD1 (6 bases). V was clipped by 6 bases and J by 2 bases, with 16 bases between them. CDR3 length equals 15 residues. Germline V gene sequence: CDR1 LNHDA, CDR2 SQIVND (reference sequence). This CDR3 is CASRPGAGENYGYTF. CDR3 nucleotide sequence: TGTGCCAGTAGGCCCGGGGCAGGGGAAAACTATGGCTACACCTTC. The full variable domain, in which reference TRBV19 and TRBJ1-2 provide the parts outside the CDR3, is DGGITQSPKYLFRKEGQNVTLSCEQNLNHDAMYWYRQDPGQGLRLIYYSQIVNDFQKGDIAEGYSVSREKKESFPLTVTSAQKNPTAFYLCASRPGAGENYGYTFGSGTRLTVV.

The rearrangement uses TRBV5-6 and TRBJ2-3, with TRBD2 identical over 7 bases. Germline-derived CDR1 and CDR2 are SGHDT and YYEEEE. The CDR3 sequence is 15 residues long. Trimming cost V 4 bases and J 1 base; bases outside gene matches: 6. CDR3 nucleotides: TGTGCCAGCAGCCGTTCCCGGGGGGGCACAGATACGCAGTATTTT. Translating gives CASSRSRGGTDTQYF. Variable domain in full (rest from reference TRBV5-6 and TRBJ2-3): DAGVTQSPTHLIKTRGQQVTLRCSPKSGHDTVSWYQQALGQGPQFIFQYYEEEERQRGNFPDRFSGHQFPNYSSELNVNALLLGDSALYLCASSRSRGGTDTQYFGPGTRLTVL.

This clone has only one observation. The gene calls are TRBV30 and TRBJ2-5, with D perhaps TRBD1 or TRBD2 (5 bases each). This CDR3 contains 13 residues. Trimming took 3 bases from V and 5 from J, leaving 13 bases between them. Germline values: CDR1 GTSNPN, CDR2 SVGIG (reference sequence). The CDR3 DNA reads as TGTGCCTGGAGGAAGGGGCCGGGGGAGACCCAGTACTTC. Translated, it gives CAWRKGPGETQYF.

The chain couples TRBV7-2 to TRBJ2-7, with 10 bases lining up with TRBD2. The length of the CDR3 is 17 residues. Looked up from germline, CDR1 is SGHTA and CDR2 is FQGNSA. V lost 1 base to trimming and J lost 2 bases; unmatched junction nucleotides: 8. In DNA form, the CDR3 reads TGTGCCAGCAGCTTAGGTCCTAGCGGGAGCAGTCCCTACGAGCAGTACTTC. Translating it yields CASSLGPSGSSPYEQYF. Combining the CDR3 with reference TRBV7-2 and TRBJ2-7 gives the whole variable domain GAGVSQSPSNKVTEKGKDVELRCDPISGHTALYWYRQSLGQGLEFLIYFQGNSAPDKSGLPSDRFSAERTGGSVSTLTIQRTQQEDSAVYLCASSLGPSGSSPYEQYFGPGTRLTVT.

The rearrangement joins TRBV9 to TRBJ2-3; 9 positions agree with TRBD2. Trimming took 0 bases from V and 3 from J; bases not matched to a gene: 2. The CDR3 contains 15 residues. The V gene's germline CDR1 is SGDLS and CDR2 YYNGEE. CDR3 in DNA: TGTGCCAGCAGCGTAGGAGCGGGAGGAACAGATACGCAGTATTTT. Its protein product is CASSVGAGGTDTQYF.

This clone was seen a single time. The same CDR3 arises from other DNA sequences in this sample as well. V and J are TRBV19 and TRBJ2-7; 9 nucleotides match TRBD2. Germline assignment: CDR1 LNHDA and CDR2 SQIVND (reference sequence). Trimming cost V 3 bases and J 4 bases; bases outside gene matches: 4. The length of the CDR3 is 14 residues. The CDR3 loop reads CASSISGSTYEQYF. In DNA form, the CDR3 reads TGTGCCAGTAGTATTAGCGGGAGTACTTACGAGCAGTACTTC. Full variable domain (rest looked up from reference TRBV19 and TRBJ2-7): DGGITQSPKYLFRKEGQNVTLSCEQNLNHDAMYWYRQDPGQGLRLIYYSQIVNDFQKGDIAEGYSVSREKKESFPLTVTSAQKNPTAFYLCASSISGSTYEQYFGPGTRLTVT.

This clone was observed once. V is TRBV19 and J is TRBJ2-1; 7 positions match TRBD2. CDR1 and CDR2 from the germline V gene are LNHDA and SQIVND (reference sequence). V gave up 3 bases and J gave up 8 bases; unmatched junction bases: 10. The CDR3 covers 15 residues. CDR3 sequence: CASSISLARWYEQFF. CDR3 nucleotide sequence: TGTGCCAGTAGTATCTCACTAGCGAGGTGGTATGAGCAGTTCTTC. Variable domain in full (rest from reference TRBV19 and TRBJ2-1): DGGITQSPKYLFRKEGQNVTLSCEQNLNHDAMYWYRQDPGQGLRLIYYSQIVNDFQKGDIAEGYSVSREKKESFPLTVTSAQKNPTAFYLCASSISLARWYEQFFGPGTRLTVL.

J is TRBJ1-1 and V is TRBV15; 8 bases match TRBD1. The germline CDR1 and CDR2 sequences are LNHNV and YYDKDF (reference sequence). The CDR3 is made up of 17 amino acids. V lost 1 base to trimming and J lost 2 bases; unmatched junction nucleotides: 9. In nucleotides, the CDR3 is TGTGCCACCAGCAGAGGGGGGGCACAGGGGGGTAACACTGAAGCTTTCTTT. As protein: CATSRGGAQGGNTEAFF.

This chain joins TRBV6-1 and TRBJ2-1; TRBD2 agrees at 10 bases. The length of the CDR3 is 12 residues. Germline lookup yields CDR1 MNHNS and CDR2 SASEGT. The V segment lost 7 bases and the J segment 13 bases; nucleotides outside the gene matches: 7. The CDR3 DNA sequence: TGTGCCAGCACTGAGCGGGGGGGATTACAGTTCTTC. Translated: CASTERGGLQFF.

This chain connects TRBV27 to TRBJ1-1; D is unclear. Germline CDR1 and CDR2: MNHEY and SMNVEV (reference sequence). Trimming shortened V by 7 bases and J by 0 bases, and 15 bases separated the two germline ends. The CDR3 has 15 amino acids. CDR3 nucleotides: TGTGCCAGCAAGGTAACGAGCGTCTTGAACACTGAAGCTTTCTTT. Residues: CASKVTSVLNTEAFF.

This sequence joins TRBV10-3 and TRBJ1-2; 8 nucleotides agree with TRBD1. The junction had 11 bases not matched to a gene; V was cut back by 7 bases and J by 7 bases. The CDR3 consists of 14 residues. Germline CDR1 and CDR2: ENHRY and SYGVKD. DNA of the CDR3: TGTGCCATCACCGACGACAGGGGTTATGGTGGCTACACCTTC. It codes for CAITDDRGYGGYTF.

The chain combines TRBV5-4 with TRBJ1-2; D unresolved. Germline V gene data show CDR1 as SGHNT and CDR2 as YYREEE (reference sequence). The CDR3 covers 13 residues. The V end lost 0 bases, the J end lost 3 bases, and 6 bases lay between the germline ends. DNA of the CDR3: TGTGCCAGCAGCTTGGAGACGGACTATGGCTACACCTTC. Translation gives CASSLETDYGYTF.

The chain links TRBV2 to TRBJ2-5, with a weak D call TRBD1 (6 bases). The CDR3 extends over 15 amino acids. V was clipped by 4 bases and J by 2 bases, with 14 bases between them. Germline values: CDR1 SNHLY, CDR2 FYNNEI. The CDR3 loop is CASSGPGHEQETQYF. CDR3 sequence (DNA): TGTGCCAGCAGTGGGCCGGGACACGAACAAGAGACCCAGTACTTC.

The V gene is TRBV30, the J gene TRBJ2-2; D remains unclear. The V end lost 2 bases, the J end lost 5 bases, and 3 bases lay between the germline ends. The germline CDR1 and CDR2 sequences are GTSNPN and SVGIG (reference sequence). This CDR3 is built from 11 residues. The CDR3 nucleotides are TGTGCCTGGAGTAAAACCGGGGAGCTGTTTTTT. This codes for CAWSKTGELFF. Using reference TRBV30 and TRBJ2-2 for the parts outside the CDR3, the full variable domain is SQTIHQWPATLVQPVGSPLSLECTVEGTSNPNLYWYRQAAGRGLQLLFYSVGIGQISSEVPQNLSASRPQDRQFILSSKKLLLSDSGFYLCAWSKTGELFFGEGSRLTVL.

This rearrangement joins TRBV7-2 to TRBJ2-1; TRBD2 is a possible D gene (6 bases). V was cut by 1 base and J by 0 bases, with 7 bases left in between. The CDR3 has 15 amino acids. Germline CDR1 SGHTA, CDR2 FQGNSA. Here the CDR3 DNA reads TGTGCCAGCAGCTTAGTCGGGGGCTCCTACAATGAGCAGTTCTTC. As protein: CASSLVGGSYNEQFF.

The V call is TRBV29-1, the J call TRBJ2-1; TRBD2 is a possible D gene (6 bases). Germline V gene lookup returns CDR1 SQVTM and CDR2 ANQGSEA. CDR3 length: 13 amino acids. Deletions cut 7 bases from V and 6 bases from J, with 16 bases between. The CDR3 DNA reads TGCAGCGGCGGCGGGGAAACTAGCAATGAGCAGTTCTTC. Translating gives CSGGGETSNEQFF.

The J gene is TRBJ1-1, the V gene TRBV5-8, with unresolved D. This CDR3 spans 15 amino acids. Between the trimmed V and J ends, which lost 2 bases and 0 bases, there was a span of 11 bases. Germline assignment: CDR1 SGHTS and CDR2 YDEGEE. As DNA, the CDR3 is TGTGCCAGCAGCTTACTCCACTACATGAACACTGAAGCTTTCTTT. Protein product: CASSLLHYMNTEAFF.

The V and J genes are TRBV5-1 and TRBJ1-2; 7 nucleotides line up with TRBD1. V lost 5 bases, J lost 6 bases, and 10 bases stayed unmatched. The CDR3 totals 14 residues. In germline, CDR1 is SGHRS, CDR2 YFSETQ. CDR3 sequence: CASRPSQGTHGYTF. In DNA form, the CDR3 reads TGCGCCAGCAGGCCCTCACAGGGGACTCATGGCTACACCTTC.

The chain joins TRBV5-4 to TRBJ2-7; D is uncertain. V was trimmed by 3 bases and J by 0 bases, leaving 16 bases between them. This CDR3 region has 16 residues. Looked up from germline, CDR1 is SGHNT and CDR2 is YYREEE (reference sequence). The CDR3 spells CASSSFGQTRSYEQYF. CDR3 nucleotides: TGTGCCAGCAGCTCCTTTGGGCAGACTCGCTCCTACGAGCAGTACTTC.

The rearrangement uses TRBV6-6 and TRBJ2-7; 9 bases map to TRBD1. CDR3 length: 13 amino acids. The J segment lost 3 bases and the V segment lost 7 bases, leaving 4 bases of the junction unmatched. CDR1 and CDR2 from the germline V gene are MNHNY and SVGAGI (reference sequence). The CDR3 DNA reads TGTGCCAGCAAGACGGGACAGGGCTACGAGCAGTACTTC. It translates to CASKTGQGYEQYF.

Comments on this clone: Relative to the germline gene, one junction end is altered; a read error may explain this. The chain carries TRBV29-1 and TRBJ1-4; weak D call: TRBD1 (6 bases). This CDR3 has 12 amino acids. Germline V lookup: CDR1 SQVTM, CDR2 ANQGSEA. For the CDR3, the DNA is TGCAGCGCTGAAATAGGGGGGCGGAAACTGTTTTTT. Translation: CSAEIGGRKLFF.